This T cell receptor beta chain comes out of a study of blood T cells in healthy people across ages. This CDR3 is built from 16 residues. The V gene end was trimmed by 11 bases and the J gene end by 3 bases; junction bases not matched to a gene: 11. A second roughly 7 to 11 cycle PCR used barcoded and J-beta primers. TCRdb redid the calling of the 5' RACE reads with MiXCR, one entry per CDR3 protein. Here the sample spans around 850,000 distinct CDR3 sequences, about 37% being singletons. Sequenced sample: blood. The chain links TRBV12-3 or TRBV12-4 to TRBJ2-2; 11 bases match TRBD1. This TCR was recovered from a young man in good health. This chain's CDR3 is CAWTGGDPLHTGELFF. Written as DNA, the CDR3 is TGTGCCTGGACAGGGGGCGATCCCCTTCACACCGGGGAGCTGTTTTTT.